This TCR beta chain was retrieved from a study of T cells in Graves' hyperthyroidism and ophthalmopathy. Study information: Peripheral blood was drawn at first diagnosis, prior to all treatment.

Ophthalmopathy in the patients scored at least 3 on Clinical Activity Score and at least 4 on NOSPECS grade, lasting under 3 months. Uncontrolled infection, other autoimmune disease, pregnancy or lactation excluded patients. An approximately 10 ml volume of fresh peripheral blood provided the PBMCs. RNA transcripts served as the template for amplifying TCR beta CDR3 regions. Primed by the HTBI set, a first-round RT-PCR was run on the TCR CDR3. One entry per CDR3 protein, called by TCRdb with MiXCR from the multiplex PCR reads. Among about 610,000 distinct CDR3 sequences, about 14% were seen once, and the ten largest hold around 4.1%. The CDR3 is 14 residues long. The germline V gene encodes CDR1 MNHNS and CDR2 SASEGT. V was shortened by 6 bases and J by 5 bases, with 14 bases between the two germline ends.

This TCR was recovered from a woman aged 40 to 55 with Graves' ophthalmopathy. Sample: blood. J is TRBJ2-4 and V is TRBV6-1, with D possibly being TRBD1 (6 bases). CDR3 bases: TGTGCCAGCAGGGGTGGGGGCTCCCAAAACATTCAGTACTTC. This encodes CASRGGGSQNIQYF.